This TCR beta chain was identified during a study of cytomegalovirus exposure and HLA in healthy donors. Findings and caveats of the study: Links to common viral pathogens appeared, in a later analysis, for several of the most significant clusters. As immune exposure information, only CMV serostatus was available.

Turning to this clone: What it binds is not known. Mismatch with germline at one junction end may stem from a read error.

The CDR3 sequence is 15 residues long. In germline, CDR1 is SGHRS, CDR2 YFSETQ. Primers included in the PCR were 60 Vbeta and 13 Jbeta primers. Sequenced by immunoSEQ multiplex PCR; TCRdb stores in-frame clones only, minus some. The data contain approximately 170,000 clones, 65% to 75% of them singletons. The chain couples TRBV5-1 to TRBJ2-6; a weak D match, TRBD1 (6 bases). The sequenced sample was PBMCs. The sequence was obtained from a girl between 10 and 17 years old in good health and CMV-seronegative. In nucleotides, the CDR3 is TGCGCCAGCAGAGGGGGTGATTCTGGTGCCAACGTCCTGACTTTC. Encoded protein: CASRGGDSGANVLTF.